The rows below give T cell receptor beta chains drawn from one sample of a study of blood T cell repertoires in COVID-19. Some clones are missing from TCRdb's copy, which holds only in-frame ones; the method was immunoSEQ multiplex PCR. The data contain 200,000 to 300,000 clones, approximately 90% of them seen just once; the ten biggest clones take up over 4%. Source material: peripheral blood. Every receptor here comes from a man between 60 and 70 years old who had recovered from COVID-19. Both conserved end residues are part of each CDR3. A D gene is named only where the DNA matches it firmly. Only some rows state a clone size, as once, few, many or a class for expanded clones.

-	TRBJ1-1	TRBD1	TRBV7-2	CASSTMTGVVTEAFF	TGTGCCAGCAGCACCATGACAGGGGTTGTCACTGAAGCTTTCTTT
-	TRBJ1-5	-	TRBV5-1	CASSPTGGNQPQHF	TGCGCCAGCAGTCCGACAGGTGGCAATCAGCCCCAGCATTTT
-	TRBJ2-3	-	TRBV9	CASSARSWTTSDTQYF	TGTGCCAGCAGCGCCCGATCATGGACTACATCAGATACGCAGTATTTT
-	TRBJ1-4	-	TRBV27	CASSPTRARFDEKLFF	TGTGCCAGCAGCCCAACGCGAGCCAGGTTCGATGAAAAACTGTTTTTT
few	TRBJ2-5	-	TRBV6-5	CASSYSASETQYF	TGTGCCAGCAGTTACTCGGCCTCAGAGACCCAGTACTTC
-	TRBJ2-1	TRBD1	TRBV30	CAWRRVRGPLSYNEQFF	TGTGCCTGGCGCAGGGTTAGGGGGCCGCTGTCCTACAATGAGCAGTTCTTC
-	TRBJ1-1	TRBD1	TRBV2	CASSFPTGGVPEAFF	TGTGCCAGCAGTTTCCCGACAGGGGGTGTTCCTGAAGCTTTCTTT
-	TRBJ1-1	TRBD1	TRBV19	CASRGTGTNTEAFF	TGTGCCAGTAGGGGGACAGGGACGAACACTGAAGCTTTCTTT
-	TRBJ1-6	TRBD1	TRBV30	CAWSPTGRNNSPLHF	TGTGCCTGGAGTCCGACAGGGAGAAATAATTCACCCCTCCACTTT
-	TRBJ2-5	-	TRBV7-2	CASSTRTRETQYF	TGTGCCAGCAGCACCCGGACACGGGAGACCCAGTACTTC
-	TRBJ1-1	TRBD1	TRBV3-1/TRBV3-2	CASSRPGQVNTEAFF	TGTGCCAGCAGCCGTCCGGGACAGGTAAACACTGAAGCTTTCTTT
-	TRBJ2-7	-	TRBV12-3/TRBV12-4	CASSLMGAYEQYF	TGTGCCAGCAGTTTAATGGGGGCGTACGAGCAGTACTTC
-	TRBJ2-7	-	TRBV11-2	CASSSSQGSYEQYF	TGTGCCAGCAGCTCAAGCCAGGGCTCCTACGAGCAGTACTTC
-	TRBJ2-3	TRBD1	TRBV2	CASRTGQGSTDTQYF	TGTGCCAGCAGGACCGGACAGGGTAGCACAGATACGCAGTATTTT
-	TRBJ2-1	TRBD1	TRBV6-2/TRBV6-3	CASSLSTGPSSYNEQFF	TGTGCCAGCAGTTTATCGACAGGGCCGAGCTCCTACAATGAGCAGTTCTTC
-	TRBJ1-2	TRBD1	TRBV3-1/TRBV3-2	CASSLGTGKTYGYTF	TGTGCCAGCAGCCTCGGGACAGGAAAAACCTATGGCTACACCTTC
-	TRBJ2-5	TRBD2	TRBV6-5	CASSLGLAGGQETQYF	TGTGCCAGCAGTTTGGGACTAGCGGGGGGACAAGAGACCCAGTACTTC
-	TRBJ1-6	TRBD1	TRBV5-4	CASSPGQGSPLHF	TGTGCCAGCAGCCCGGGACAGGGTTCACCCCTCCACTTT
once	TRBJ2-7	TRBD2	TRBV28	CASSALAGDEPYEQYF	TGTGCCAGCAGTGCGCTAGCGGGGGACGAACCCTACGAGCAGTACTTC
many	TRBJ1-5	TRBD1	TRBV12-5	CASGLSAGGTSQHF	TGTGCTAGTGGTTTGTCGGCAGGGGGGACGTCCCAGCATTTT
-	TRBJ1-6	-	TRBV6-5	CASGEGSSYNSPLHF	TGTGCCAGCGGGGAGGGGAGCTCCTATAATTCACCCCTCCACTTT
-	TRBJ2-2	TRBD2	TRBV6-5	CASSYRPGGLTGELFF	TGTGCCAGCAGTTACCGACCGGGGGGGCTAACCGGGGAGCTGTTTTTT
-	TRBJ2-2	-	TRBV1	CTSSQDPQRLAGNTGELFF	TGCACCAGCAGCCAAGATCCCCAAAGACTAGCGGGGAACACCGGGGAGCTGTTTTTT
-	TRBJ1-2	TRBD1	TRBV7-9	CASSLGDSGYGYTF	TGTGCCAGCAGCCTCGGGGACAGTGGGTATGGCTACACCTTC
-	TRBJ1-2	TRBD1	TRBV27	CASSQDRGPYGYTF	TGTGCCAGCAGTCAGGACAGGGGCCCCTATGGCTACACCTTC
-	TRBJ2-7	TRBD1	TRBV5-1	CASSPGQDYEQYF	TGCGCCAGCAGCCCCGGACAGGACTACGAGCAGTACTTC
-	TRBJ1-2	-	TRBV19	CASILTGGYGYTF	TGTGCCAGTATTTTGACAGGCGGCTATGGCTACACCTTC
-	TRBJ1-4	-	TRBV5-1	CASSSRDSVTGEKLFF	TGCGCCAGCAGCAGTCGGGACTCCGTTACGGGTGAAAAACTGTTTTTT
-	TRBJ2-1	TRBD1	TRBV20-1	CSAQGAHEQFF	TGCAGTGCCCAGGGGGCCCATGAGCAGTTCTTC
-	TRBJ2-3	TRBD2	TRBV5-5	CASSSPSGGAIDTQYF	TGTGCCAGCAGCTCCCCTAGCGGGGGGGCTATTGATACGCAGTATTTT
-	TRBJ2-2	-	TRBV5-5	CASSPLTANTGELFF	TGTGCCAGCAGCCCTTTGACAGCGAACACCGGGGAGCTGTTTTTT
-	TRBJ2-1	-	TRBV9	CASSATDIVYEQFF	TGTGCCAGCAGCGCCACCGACATTGTCTATGAGCAGTTCTTC
few	TRBJ1-4	-	TRBV3-1/TRBV3-2	CASRESGGSNEKLFF	TGTGCCAGCAGGGAATCCGGGGGTAGTAATGAAAAACTGTTTTTT
-	TRBJ2-7	TRBD2	TRBV12-3/TRBV12-4	CASSRGGYEQYF	TGTGCCAGCAGTCGGGGGGGCTACGAGCAGTACTTC
-	TRBJ1-2	-	TRBV7-2	CASSLGTLRGGYTF	TGTGCCAGCAGCTTAGGAACCCTTAGAGGTGGCTACACCTTC
-	TRBJ2-3	TRBD2	TRBV7-9	CASTLTGAGGTDTQYF	TGTGCCAGCACACTAACTGGGGCGGGGGGCACAGATACGCAGTATTTT
-	TRBJ1-1	-	TRBV29-1	CSVAGGDRSEAFF	TGCAGCGTGGCTGGGGGGGATAGGTCTGAAGCTTTCTTT
-	TRBJ2-7	TRBD1	TRBV5-6	CASSRTGTYEQYF	TGTGCCAGCAGCCGGACAGGAACGTACGAGCAGTACTTC
-	TRBJ1-2	TRBD1	TRBV13	CASSWGTASGGYTF	TGTGCCAGCAGCTGGGGGACAGCCAGCGGAGGCTACACCTTC
-	TRBJ2-3	TRBD2	TRBV2	CASSALAGRTDTQYF	TGTGCCAGCAGTGCACTAGCGGGACGCACAGATACGCAGTATTTT
-	TRBJ1-1	TRBD1	TRBV6-5	CASRTGDPEAFF	TGTGCCAGCAGAACAGGGGACCCTGAAGCTTTCTTT
once	TRBJ1-5	TRBD1	TRBV7-6	CASSLGTGNQPQHF	TGTGCCAGCAGCTTAGGGACAGGGAACCAGCCCCAGCATTTT
few	TRBJ1-1	-	TRBV7-9	CASSKNIGQSGAEAFF	TGTGCCAGCAGCAAAAACATAGGTCAATCGGGGGCTGAAGCTTTCTTT
-	TRBJ1-5	-	TRBV19	CASSPDPSRQPQHF	TGTGCCAGTAGTCCCGACCCCTCGAGGCAGCCCCAGCATTTT
-	TRBJ1-3	-	TRBV10-1	CASSESRGIAGNTIYF	TGCGCCAGCAGTGAGTCGCGCGGGATCGCTGGAAACACCATATATTTT
-	TRBJ2-7	TRBD1	TRBV25-1	CASSEWGQTYEQYF	TGTGCCAGCAGTGAATGGGGACAGACCTACGAGCAGTACTTC
-	TRBJ2-2	-	TRBV3-1/TRBV3-2	CASSRFQNTGELFF	TGTGCCAGCAGCCGTTTTCAGAACACCGGGGAGCTGTTTTTT
-	TRBJ2-5	-	TRBV5-4	CASSLGQQETQYF	TGTGCCAGCAGCTTGGGACAGCAAGAGACCCAGTACTTC
once	TRBJ2-3	TRBD1	TRBV5-1	CASSFRTGGADTQYF	TGCGCCAGCAGCTTCAGGACAGGGGGCGCAGATACGCAGTATTTT
-	TRBJ1-2	-	TRBV6-5	CASTLDRFGYGYTF	TGTGCCAGCACCTTAGACAGATTCGGCTATGGCTACACCTTC
-	TRBJ2-1	TRBD1	TRBV29-1	CSVGGTGSYNEQFF	TGCAGCGTTGGCGGGACAGGTTCCTACAATGAGCAGTTCTTC
-	TRBJ2-7	-	TRBV5-1	CASRAAYEQYF	TGCGCCAGCAGGGCGGCTTACGAGCAGTACTTC
-	TRBJ1-5	-	TRBV12-3/TRBV12-4	CASTGNNQPQHF	TGTGCCAGCACAGGGAACAATCAGCCCCAGCATTTT
-	TRBJ1-4	-	TRBV25-1	CASSDRRANEKLFF	TGTGCCAGCAGTGATCGGAGGGCTAATGAAAAACTGTTTTTT